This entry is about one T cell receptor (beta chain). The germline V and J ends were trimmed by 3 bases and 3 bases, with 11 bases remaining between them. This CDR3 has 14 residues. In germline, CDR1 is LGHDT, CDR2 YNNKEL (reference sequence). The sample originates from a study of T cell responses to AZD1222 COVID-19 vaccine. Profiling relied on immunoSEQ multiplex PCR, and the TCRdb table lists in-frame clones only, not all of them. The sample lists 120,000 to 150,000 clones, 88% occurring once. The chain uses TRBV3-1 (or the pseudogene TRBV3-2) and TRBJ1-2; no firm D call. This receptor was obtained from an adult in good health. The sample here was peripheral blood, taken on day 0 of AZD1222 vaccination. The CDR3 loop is CASSHSRVYYGYTF. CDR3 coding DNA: TGTGCCAGCAGCCATAGTAGGGTGTACTATGGCTACACCTTC.